The TCR beta chain under discussion was sequenced for a study of post-analysis software for immune sequencing data. Overall study: Disease trajectories encompassed relapsing-remitting, secondary progressive and progressive-relapsing multiple sclerosis.

Study-level findings and limits: Patients carried 5 or 6 TRBV segments more frequently than controls did, and TRBV5-6, TRBV5-1 and TRBV20-1 were among them.

With regard to this clonotype: Its antigen is still unknown.

Germline lookup yields CDR1 ENHRY and CDR2 SYGVKD. The CDR3 consists of 18 residues. Trimming removed 3 bases from V and 4 bases from J; junction bases left unmatched: 15. Incorporated into the TCR beta cDNA libraries were unique molecular identifiers, which served to reduce PCR and sequencing biases. Via MiXCR, TCRdb re-called the PCR reads, giving one row per CDR3 protein. The sample holds 820,000 or so distinct CDR3 sequences; 53% are singletons and the top ten take approximately 4.5%. The sequencing input was blood. The gene calls are TRBV10-3 and TRBJ2-3; 8 bases align to TRBD1. The sequence was collected from a girl under 18 with multiple sclerosis. The CDR3 region has the DNA TGTGCCATCAGTGAAGCACTCGGACAGGGCCCCTCGTCAGATACGCAGTATTTT. It specifies CAISEALGQGPSSDTQYF.